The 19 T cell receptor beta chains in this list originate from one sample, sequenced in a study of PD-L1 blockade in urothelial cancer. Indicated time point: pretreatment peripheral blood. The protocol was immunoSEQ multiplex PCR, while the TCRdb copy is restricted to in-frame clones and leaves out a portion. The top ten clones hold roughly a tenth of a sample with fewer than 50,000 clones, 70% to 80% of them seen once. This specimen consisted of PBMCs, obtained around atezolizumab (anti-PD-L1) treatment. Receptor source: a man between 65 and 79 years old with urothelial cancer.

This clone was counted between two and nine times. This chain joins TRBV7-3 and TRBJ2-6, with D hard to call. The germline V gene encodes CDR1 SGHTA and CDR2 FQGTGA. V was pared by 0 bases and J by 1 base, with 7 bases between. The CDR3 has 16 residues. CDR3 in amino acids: CASSLTQISGANVLTF. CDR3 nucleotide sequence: TGTGCCAGCAGCTTAACTCAGATTTCTGGGGCCAACGTCCTGACTTTC.

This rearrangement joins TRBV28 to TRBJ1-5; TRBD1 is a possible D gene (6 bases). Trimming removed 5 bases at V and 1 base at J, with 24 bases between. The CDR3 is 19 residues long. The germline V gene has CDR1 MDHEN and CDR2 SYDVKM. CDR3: CASSLPPNWGDRSNQPQHF. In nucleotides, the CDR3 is TGTGCCAGCAGTCTACCCCCTAACTGGGGTGACAGGAGCAATCAGCCCCAGCATTTT.

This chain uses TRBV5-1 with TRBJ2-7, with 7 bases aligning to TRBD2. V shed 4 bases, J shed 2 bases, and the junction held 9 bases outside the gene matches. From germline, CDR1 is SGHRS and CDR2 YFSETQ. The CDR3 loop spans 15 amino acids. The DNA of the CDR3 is TGCGCCAGCAGCCGTGGGGCTAGCGGAGCCTACGAGCAGTACTTC. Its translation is CASSRGASGAYEQYF.

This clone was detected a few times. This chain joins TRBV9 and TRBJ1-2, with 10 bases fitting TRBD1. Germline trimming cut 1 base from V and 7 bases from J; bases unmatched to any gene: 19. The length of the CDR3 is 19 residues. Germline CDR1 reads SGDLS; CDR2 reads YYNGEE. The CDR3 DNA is TGTGCCAGCAGCGTATCAGGTGGGCACCGTGACCGGACAGGGGGTGGCTACACCTTC. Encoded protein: CASSVSGGHRDRTGGGYTF.

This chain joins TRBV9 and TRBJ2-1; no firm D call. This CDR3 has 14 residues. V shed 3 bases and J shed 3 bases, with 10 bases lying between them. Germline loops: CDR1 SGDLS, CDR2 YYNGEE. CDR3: CASSGPRNYNEQFF. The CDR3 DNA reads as TGTGCCAGCAGCGGACCTAGAAACTACAATGAGCAGTTCTTC.

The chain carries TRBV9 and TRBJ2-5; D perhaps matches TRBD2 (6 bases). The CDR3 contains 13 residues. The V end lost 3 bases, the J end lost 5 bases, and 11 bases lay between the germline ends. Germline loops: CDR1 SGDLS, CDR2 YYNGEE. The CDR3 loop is CASSAGEPETQYF. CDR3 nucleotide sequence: TGTGCCAGCAGCGCGGGAGAACCGGAGACCCAGTACTTC.

CDR3: CASSETGGGGDDTEAFF. CDR3 sequence (DNA): TGTGCCAGCAGTGAAACGGGAGGGGGGGGCGACGACACTGAAGCTTTCTTT. This chain links TRBV6-1 with TRBJ1-1; TRBD1 might be the D (6 bases). Looked up from germline, CDR1 is MNHNS and CDR2 is SASEGT. The CDR3 sequence is 17 residues long. The ends were cut back, 2 bases at V and 3 bases at J, with 19 bases in the middle.

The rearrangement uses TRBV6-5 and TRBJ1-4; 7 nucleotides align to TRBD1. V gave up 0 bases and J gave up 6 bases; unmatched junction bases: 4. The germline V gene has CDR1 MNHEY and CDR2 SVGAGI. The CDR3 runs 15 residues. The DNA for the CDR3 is TGTGCCAGCAGTTACTCAAGGGGGCAGGATGAAAAACTGTTTTTT. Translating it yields CASSYSRGQDEKLFF.

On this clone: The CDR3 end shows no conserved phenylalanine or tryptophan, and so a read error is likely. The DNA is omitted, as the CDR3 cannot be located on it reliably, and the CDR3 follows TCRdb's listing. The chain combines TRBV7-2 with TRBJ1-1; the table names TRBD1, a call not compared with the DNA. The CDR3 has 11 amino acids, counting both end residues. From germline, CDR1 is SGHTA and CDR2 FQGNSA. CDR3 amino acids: CASSLLSWDRV.

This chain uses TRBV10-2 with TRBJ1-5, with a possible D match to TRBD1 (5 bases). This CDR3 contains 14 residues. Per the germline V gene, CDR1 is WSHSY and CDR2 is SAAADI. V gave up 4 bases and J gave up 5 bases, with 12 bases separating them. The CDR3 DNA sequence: TGCGCCAGCAGTGTCGGTGACAGAGATCAGCCCCAGCATTTT. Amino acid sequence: CASSVGDRDQPQHF.

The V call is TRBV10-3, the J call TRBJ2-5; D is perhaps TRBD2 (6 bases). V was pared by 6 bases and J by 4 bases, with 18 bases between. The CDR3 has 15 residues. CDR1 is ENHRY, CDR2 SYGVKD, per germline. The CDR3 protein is CAISPTGRRGETQYF. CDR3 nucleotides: TGTGCCATCAGCCCTACCGGGAGACGAGGAGAGACCCAGTACTTC.

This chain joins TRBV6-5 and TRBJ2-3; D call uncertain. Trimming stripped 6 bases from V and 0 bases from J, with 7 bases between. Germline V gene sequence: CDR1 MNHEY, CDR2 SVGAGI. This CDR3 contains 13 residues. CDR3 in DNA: TGTGCCAGCAGCCGAGCGAGCACAGATACGCAGTATTTT. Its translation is CASSRASTDTQYF.

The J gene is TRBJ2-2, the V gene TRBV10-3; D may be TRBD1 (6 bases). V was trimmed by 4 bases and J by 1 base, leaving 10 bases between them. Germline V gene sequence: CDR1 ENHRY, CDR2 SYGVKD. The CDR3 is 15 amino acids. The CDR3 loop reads CAISAGVGNTGELFF. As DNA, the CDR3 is TGTGCCATCAGTGCAGGGGTCGGGAACACCGGGGAGCTGTTTTTT.

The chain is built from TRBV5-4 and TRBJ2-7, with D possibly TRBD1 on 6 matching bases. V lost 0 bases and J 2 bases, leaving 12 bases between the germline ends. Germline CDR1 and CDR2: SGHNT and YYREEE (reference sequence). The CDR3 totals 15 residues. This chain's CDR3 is CASSLARTATYEQYF. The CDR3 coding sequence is TGTGCCAGCAGCTTGGCCCGGACAGCTACCTACGAGCAGTACTTC. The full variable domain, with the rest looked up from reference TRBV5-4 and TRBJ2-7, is ETGVTQSPTHLIKTRGQQVTLRCSSQSGHNTVSWYQQALGQGPQFIFQYYREEENGRGNFPPRFSGLQFPNYSSELNVNALELDDSALYLCASSLARTATYEQYFGPGTRLTVT.

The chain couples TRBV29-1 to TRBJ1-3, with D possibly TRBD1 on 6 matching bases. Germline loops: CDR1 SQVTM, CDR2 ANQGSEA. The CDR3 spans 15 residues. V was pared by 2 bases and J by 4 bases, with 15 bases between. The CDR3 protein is CSVERLGARGNTIYF. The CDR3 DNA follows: TGCAGCGTTGAAAGGTTGGGGGCGCGAGGAAACACCATATATTTT.

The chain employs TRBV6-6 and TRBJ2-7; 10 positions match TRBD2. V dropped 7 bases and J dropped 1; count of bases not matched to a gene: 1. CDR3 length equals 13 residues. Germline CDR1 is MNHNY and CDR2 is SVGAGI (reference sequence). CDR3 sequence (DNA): TGTGCCAGCAAGGGACTAGCGTCCTACGAGCAGTACTTC. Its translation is CASKGLASYEQYF.

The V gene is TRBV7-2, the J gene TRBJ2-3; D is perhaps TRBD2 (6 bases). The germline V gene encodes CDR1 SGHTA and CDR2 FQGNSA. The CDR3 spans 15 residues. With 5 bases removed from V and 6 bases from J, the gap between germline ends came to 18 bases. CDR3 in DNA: TGTGCCAGCAGCGAGTCCGGACTATCGACGGATACGCAGTATTTT. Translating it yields CASSESGLSTDTQYF.

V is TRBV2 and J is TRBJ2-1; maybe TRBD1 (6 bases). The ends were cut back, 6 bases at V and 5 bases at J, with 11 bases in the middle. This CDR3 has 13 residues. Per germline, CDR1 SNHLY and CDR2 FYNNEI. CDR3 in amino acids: CASSKGQNNEQFF. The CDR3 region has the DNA TGTGCCAGCAGCAAGGGACAAAACAATGAGCAGTTCTTC. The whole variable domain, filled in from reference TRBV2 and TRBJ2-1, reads EPEVTQTPSHQVTQMGQEVILRCVPISNHLYFYWYRQILGQKVEFLVSFYNNEISEKSEIFDDQFSVERPDGSNFTLKIRSTKLEDSAMYFCASSKGQNNEQFFGPGTRLTVL.

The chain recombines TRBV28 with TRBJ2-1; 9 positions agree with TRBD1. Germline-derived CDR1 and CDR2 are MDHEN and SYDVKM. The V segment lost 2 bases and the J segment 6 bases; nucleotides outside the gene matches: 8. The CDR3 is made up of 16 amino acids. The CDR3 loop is CASSLLDRGGPNEQFF. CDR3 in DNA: TGTGCCAGCAGTTTACTAGACAGGGGGGGACCCAATGAGCAGTTCTTC.